This note documents a single T cell receptor beta chain sequence. Data came from immunoSEQ multiplex PCR; TCRdb stores just in-frame clones and leaves some out. The profile covers about 250,000 clones, with nearly 90% appearing a single time and 3% to 3.5% taken by the ten largest. This specimen belongs to a study of blood T cell repertoires in COVID-19. The CDR3 length is 15 residues. CDR1 is SEHNR, CDR2 FQNEAQ, per germline (reference sequence). Trimming shortened V by 3 bases and J by 5 bases, and 13 bases separated the two germline ends. The sequence was obtained from a man between 18 and 29 years old with active or convalescent COVID-19. Sequencing was performed on peripheral blood. The chain carries TRBV7-9 and TRBJ2-2; TRBD1 is a possible D gene (5 bases). The CDR3 DNA follows: TGTGCCAGCAGCTTGGAAGGGGCGCTGACCGGGGAGCTGTTTTTT. Amino acid sequence: CASSLEGALTGELFF.